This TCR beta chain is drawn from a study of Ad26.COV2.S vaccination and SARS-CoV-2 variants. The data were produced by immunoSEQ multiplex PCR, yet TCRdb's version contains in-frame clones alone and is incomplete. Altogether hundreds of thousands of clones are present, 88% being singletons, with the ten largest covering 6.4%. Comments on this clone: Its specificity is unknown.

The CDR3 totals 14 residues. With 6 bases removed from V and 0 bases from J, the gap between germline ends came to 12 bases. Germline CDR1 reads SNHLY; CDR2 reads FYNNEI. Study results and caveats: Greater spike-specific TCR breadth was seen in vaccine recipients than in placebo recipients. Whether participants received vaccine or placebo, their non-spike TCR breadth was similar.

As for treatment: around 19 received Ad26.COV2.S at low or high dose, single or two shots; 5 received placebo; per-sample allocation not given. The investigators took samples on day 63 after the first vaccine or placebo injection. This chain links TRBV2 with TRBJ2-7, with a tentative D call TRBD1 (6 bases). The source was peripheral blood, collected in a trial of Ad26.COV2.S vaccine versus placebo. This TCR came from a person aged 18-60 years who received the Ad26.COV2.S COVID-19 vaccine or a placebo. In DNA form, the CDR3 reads TGTGCCAGCAGGGACAGTGAAGACTCCTACGAGCAGTACTTC. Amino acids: CASRDSEDSYEQYF.